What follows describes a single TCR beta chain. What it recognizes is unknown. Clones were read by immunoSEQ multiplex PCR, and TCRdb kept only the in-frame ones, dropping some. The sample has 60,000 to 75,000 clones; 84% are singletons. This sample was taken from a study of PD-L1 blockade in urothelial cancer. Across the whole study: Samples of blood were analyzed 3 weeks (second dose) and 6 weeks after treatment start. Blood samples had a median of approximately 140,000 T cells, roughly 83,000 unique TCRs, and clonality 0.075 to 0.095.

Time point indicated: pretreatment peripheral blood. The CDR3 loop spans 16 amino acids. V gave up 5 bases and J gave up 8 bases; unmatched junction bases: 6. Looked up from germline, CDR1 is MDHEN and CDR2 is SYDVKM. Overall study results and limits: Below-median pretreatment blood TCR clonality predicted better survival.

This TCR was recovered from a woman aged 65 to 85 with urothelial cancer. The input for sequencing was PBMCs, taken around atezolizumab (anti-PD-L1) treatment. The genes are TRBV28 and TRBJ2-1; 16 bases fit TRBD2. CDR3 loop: CASSAAGTSGRDEQFF. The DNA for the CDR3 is TGTGCCAGCAGTGCTGCTGGGACTAGCGGGAGGGATGAGCAGTTCTTC.